A single sample is the source of the 20 T cell receptor beta chains below, sequenced in a study of beta chain features in type 1 diabetes. Antigens of these TCRs are unknown. Isolated RNA was reverse transcribed in full, so expressed TCRB transcripts were sequenced. Some clones are missing from TCRdb's copy, which holds only in-frame ones; the method was immunoSEQ multiplex PCR. The sample records 300,000 to 400,000 clones, roughly 12% being singletons. Whole-study findings and limits: TCRB CDR3s were moderately but significantly shorter in Type 1 diabetes patients in all four CD4+ subsets.

Sequencing input: naive CD4+ T cells from blood. The receptor set was obtained from a woman aged 18-35 years with type 1 diabetes.

The V gene is TRBV9, the J gene TRBJ2-3; a possible D gene is TRBD1 (6 bases). V was cut by 0 bases and J by 4 bases, with 6 bases left in between. The CDR3 totals 13 residues. The germline gives CDR1 SGDLS, CDR2 YYNGEE. CDR3 coding DNA: TGTGCCAGCAGCGTAGGACAGGCAGATACGCAGTATTTT. Protein sequence: CASSVGQADTQYF.

The rearrangement uses TRBV19 and TRBJ2-1; TRBD2 matches at 7 bases. The CDR3 consists of 14 residues. After removal of 8 bases from V and 4 bases from J, the junction contained 8 bases not matched to a gene. Per germline, CDR1 LNHDA and CDR2 SQIVND (reference sequence). The CDR3 sequence is CASSPGLSYNEQFF. In DNA form, the CDR3 reads TGTGCCAGTTCCCCGGGACTATCTTACAATGAGCAGTTCTTC.

J is TRBJ2-1 and V is TRBV20-1; TRBD1 might be the D (7 bases). Trimming shortened V by 5 bases and J by 16 bases, and 18 bases separated the two germline ends. In germline, CDR1 is DFQATT, CDR2 SNEGSKA (reference sequence). The CDR3 contains 11 residues. DNA for the CDR3: TGCAGTGCTGGTCCAGGGGGGCGGCCATTCTTC. This sequence encodes CSAGPGGRPFF.

This clone was observed a few times. The chain is built from TRBV7-2 and TRBJ1-3; TRBD1 might be the D (6 bases). CDR3 length: 15 amino acids. The V gene lost 0 bases and the J gene lost 8 bases, with 14 bases spanning the gap. Germline CDR1 and CDR2: SGHTA and FQGNSA. Written as DNA, the CDR3 is TGTGCCAGCAGCTTAGCGCCGACAGGTCCCGACACCATATATTTT. The encoded protein is CASSLAPTGPDTIYF.

This clone was detected a few times. This CDR3 reads CASSKDRPTNEKLFF. The DNA of the CDR3 is TGTGCCAGCAGCAAGGACAGACCAACTAATGAAAAACTGTTTTTT. The chain couples TRBV7-2 to TRBJ1-4; possibly TRBD1 for D (6 bases). The CDR3 length is 15 residues. V gave up 5 bases and J gave up 0 bases, with 10 bases separating them. From germline, CDR1 is SGHTA and CDR2 FQGNSA.

The V gene is TRBV7-2, the J gene TRBJ2-3, with a weak D call TRBD1 (5 bases). The CDR3 consists of 15 residues. CDR1 SGHTA and CDR2 FQGNSA come from the germline V gene. Between the trimmed V and J ends, which lost 1 base and 4 bases, there was a span of 12 bases. The CDR3 here is CASSLEQATADTQYF. Here the CDR3 DNA reads TGTGCCAGCAGCTTAGAACAGGCGACGGCAGATACGCAGTATTTT.

The chain carries TRBV14 and TRBJ2-1; TRBD2 is a possible D gene (6 bases). The V end was cut by 2 bases, the J end by 4 bases, with 15 bases between. The CDR3 sequence is 16 residues long. CDR1 and CDR2 from the germline V gene are SGHDN and FVKESK. The CDR3 sequence is CASSQRRLAQYNEQFF. CDR3 bases: TGTGCCAGCAGCCAAAGACGGCTAGCGCAATACAATGAGCAGTTCTTC.

The V and J genes are TRBV9 and TRBJ2-1; 9 bases match TRBD2. Germline V gene sequence: CDR1 SGDLS, CDR2 YYNGEE. Trimming removed 0 bases from V and 4 bases from J; junction bases left unmatched: 11. This CDR3 has 18 amino acids. DNA for the CDR3: TGTGCCAGCAGCGTAGCTACGGCTAGCGGGACCCTATACAATGAGCAGTTCTTC. This sequence encodes CASSVATASGTLYNEQFF.

This clone occurred a few times. This rearrangement joins TRBV27 to TRBJ2-2; 9 nucleotides line up with TRBD1. The CDR3 loop spans 17 amino acids. CDR1 and CDR2 from the germline V gene are MNHEY and SMNVEV (reference sequence). The V segment lost 8 bases and the J segment 4 bases; nucleotides outside the gene matches: 14. CDR3 nucleotides: TGTGCCAGCGCTTCCCGAACAGGGGGCGGCCCCACCGGGGAGCTGTTTTTT. Translating it yields CASASRTGGGPTGELFF.

The rearrangement links TRBV2 to TRBJ2-1; 7 bases fit TRBD1. The CDR3 runs 14 residues. Germline assignment: CDR1 SNHLY and CDR2 FYNNEI. V trimming: 10 bases; J trimming: 2 bases; junction bases outside the gene matches: 8. DNA for the CDR3: TGTGCCATCCAAGGGGGCGGTACCTACAATGAGCAGTTCTTC. Translation gives CAIQGGGTYNEQFF.

This clone has more than one count but fewer than ten. This chain links TRBV2 with TRBJ1-2; 8 bases are shared with TRBD1. Per germline, CDR1 SNHLY and CDR2 FYNNEI. This CDR3 region has 13 residues. Losses at the gene ends were 6 bases for V and 3 bases for J; bases not matched to a gene: 3. CDR3 bases: TGTGCCAGCAGGCGGGGACAGGACTATGGCTACACCTTC. Protein product: CASRRGQDYGYTF.

The chain links TRBV20-1 to TRBJ1-1, with D possibly matching TRBD1 (6 bases). V lost 2 bases and J lost 10, with 11 bases in between. There are 11 residues in the CDR3. Germline CDR1 is DFQATT and CDR2 is SNEGSKA (reference sequence). The CDR3 spells CSARRVQGAFF. CDR3 DNA sequence: TGCAGTGCTAGACGGGTACAGGGAGCTTTCTTT.

This clone turned up a few times. This sequence joins TRBV11-1 and TRBJ2-7, with 15 bases lining up with TRBD2. Trimming at V came to 5 bases and at J to 2 bases, leaving 10 bases not matched to a gene. CDR1 and CDR2 (germline): SGHAT, FQDESV (reference sequence). This CDR3 has 18 amino acids. The CDR3 spells CASSPGLAGGAITYEQYF. The CDR3 coding sequence is TGTGCCAGCAGCCCTGGACTAGCGGGAGGGGCCATAACCTACGAGCAGTACTTC.

The J gene is TRBJ2-3, the V gene TRBV7-2, with D tentatively TRBD2 (6 bases). V was pared by 3 bases and J by 2 bases, with 21 bases between. Germline V lookup: CDR1 SGHTA, CDR2 FQGNSA. CDR3 length: 18 amino acids. CDR3 amino acids: CASSFLVDSGAPTDTQYF. The CDR3 coding sequence is TGTGCCAGCAGCTTTCTGGTTGATTCGGGAGCCCCCACAGATACGCAGTATTTT. Using reference TRBV7-2 and TRBJ2-3 for the parts outside the CDR3, the full variable domain is GAGVSQSPSNKVTEKGKDVELRCDPISGHTALYWYRQSLGQGLEFLIYFQGNSAPDKSGLPSDRFSAERTGGSVSTLTIQRTQQEDSAVYLCASSFLVDSGAPTDTQYFGPGTRLTVL.

This clone was detected only a few times. The chain uses TRBV9 and TRBJ2-1; 9 nucleotides agree with TRBD2. CDR1 SGDLS and CDR2 YYNGEE come from the germline V gene. Trimming removed 1 base from V and 1 base from J; junction bases left unmatched: 0. The length of the CDR3 is 15 residues. The CDR3 is CASSVSGGSYNEQFF. The DNA of the CDR3 is TGTGCCAGCAGCGTAAGCGGGGGGTCCTACAATGAGCAGTTCTTC.

The chain couples TRBV7-3 to TRBJ2-7, with D perhaps matching TRBD2 (6 bases). Trimming stripped 5 bases from V and 7 bases from J, with 15 bases between. The germline V gene encodes CDR1 SGHTA and CDR2 FQGTGA. This CDR3 spans 13 amino acids. CDR3 protein: CASSIAGGREQYV. The DNA of the CDR3 is TGTGCCAGCAGCATAGCCGGGGGACGGGAGCAGTACGTC.

CDR3 region: CAISDSARETQYF. The CDR3 DNA sequence: TGTGCCATCAGTGACTCAGCGAGGGAGACCCAGTACTTC. The chain employs TRBV10-3 and TRBJ2-5, with D uncertain. Germline-derived CDR1 and CDR2 are ENHRY and SYGVKD. Trimming pared 3 bases from V and 5 bases from J, leaving 10 bases between. The CDR3 runs to 13 residues.

V usage is TRBV30 and J usage is TRBJ2-3, with 7 bases aligning to TRBD1. V lost 5 bases and J lost 4; bases outside the gene matches: 3. This CDR3 spans 12 amino acids. Germline CDR1 GTSNPN, CDR2 SVGIG (reference sequence). CDR3 sequence reads: CAWLQGADTQYF. The CDR3 DNA follows: TGTGCCTGGCTGCAGGGGGCAGATACGCAGTATTTT. Complete variable domain (other parts from reference TRBV30 and TRBJ2-3): SQTIHQWPATLVQPVGSPLSLECTVEGTSNPNLYWYRQAAGRGLQLLFYSVGIGQISSEVPQNLSASRPQDRQFILSSKKLLLSDSGFYLCAWLQGADTQYFGPGTRLTVL.

The chain links TRBV30 to TRBJ1-5; D not resolved. CDR3 length equals 15 residues. Germline V gives CDR1 GTSNPN, CDR2 SVGIG (reference sequence). V lost 0 bases and J lost 2, with 11 bases in between. The CDR3 spells CAWSVPGYGNQPQHF. CDR3 DNA: TGTGCCTGGAGTGTACCCGGGTACGGCAATCAGCCCCAGCATTTT.

J is TRBJ2-7 and V is TRBV27; 9 bases are a match to TRBD1. The CDR3 consists of 15 residues. The V gene end was trimmed by 6 bases and the J gene end by 2 bases; junction bases not matched to a gene: 8. The germline gives CDR1 MNHEY, CDR2 SMNVEV (reference sequence). CDR3 DNA sequence: TGTGCCAGCAGCCCCCGGACAGGGGCCCCCTACGAGCAGTACTTC. This encodes CASSPRTGAPYEQYF.